This TCR beta chain was observed in a study of blood T cell repertoires in COVID-19. Overall study context: From the United States, Italy and Spain came samples of acute and convalescent COVID-19. Sample material is recorded as cDNA or gDNA derived from T cells, B-cell-depleted T cells, or PBMCs.

Using immunoSEQ multiplex PCR, the repertoire was profiled, and TCRdb retains in-frame clones only, with some absent. The sample yields approximately 340,000 clones, about four fifths seen once. The sequenced sample was peripheral blood. The receptor comes from a man aged 30 to 39 with active or convalescent COVID-19.

Here the CDR3 DNA reads TGTGCCAGCAGCCCTCGAAGAGGAGTAAACACTGAAGCTTTCTTT. Protein: CASSPRRGVNTEAFF. This chain connects TRBV11-3 to TRBJ1-1, with D hard to call. The CDR3 is 15 residues long. Per the germline V gene, CDR1 is SGHNT and CDR2 is YENEEA. Between the trimmed V and J ends, which lost 5 bases and 2 bases, there was a span of 15 bases.